The rows below give T cell receptor beta chains drawn from one sample of a study of T-cell memory formation after mild COVID-19. TCRdb re-called the 5' RACE reads through MiXCR, storing one row per CDR3 protein. Seen here are about 240,000 distinct CDR3 sequences, roughly 9.4% observed once, and the top ten hold approximately 20%. Material: PBMCs or a T cell subset sorted from them (not recorded which). These receptors came from a man aged 18 to 29 who had mild COVID-19 (a few samples of this study predate the infection). Cell type and time point are not known. CDR3s include the opening cysteine and the closing phenylalanine or tryptophan. A D gene is named only where the DNA matches it firmly. Clone size, where shown, is once, few, many, or a class for clones that have expanded.

CASSYSRDTEAFF	TGTGCCAGCAGTTACTCGAGAGACACTGAAGCTTTCTTT	TRBJ1-1	many	.	TRBV6-2/TRBV6-3
CASREQQGRAFF	TGTGCCAGCAGGGAACAACAGGGAAGAGCTTTCTTT	TRBJ1-1	few	.	TRBV6-1
CASETTRNEQFF	TGTGCCAGCGAGACGACCCGCAATGAGCAGTTCTTC	TRBJ2-1	many	.	TRBV7-2
CASSQDRGEAYGYTF	TGCGCCAGCAGCCAAGATCGCGGGGAAGCCTATGGCTACACCTTC	TRBJ1-2	few	.	TRBV4-3
CASKPQGRLIQPQHF	TGTGCCAGCAAGCCCCAGGGGCGCCTCATTCAGCCCCAGCATTTT	TRBJ1-5	many	.	TRBV6-5
CASSERAGEETQYF	TGTGCCAGCAGTGAACGGGCAGGGGAAGAGACCCAGTACTTC	TRBJ2-5	many	.	TRBV2
CSAATPSDTQYF	TGCAGTGCTGCCACCCCGTCAGATACGCAGTATTTT	TRBJ2-3	.	.	TRBV20-1
CASSSAAGSYEQYF	TGTGCCAGCAGTTCGGCCGCAGGTTCCTACGAGCAGTACTTC	TRBJ2-7	many	.	TRBV12-3/TRBV12-4
CSARAPWTVDTQYF	TGCAGTGCTAGAGCTCCTTGGACGGTGGATACGCAGTATTTT	TRBJ2-3	few	.	TRBV20-1
CASIGNTEAFF	TGCGCCAGCATCGGGAACACTGAAGCTTTCTTT	TRBJ1-1	few	.	TRBV5-1
CASGRSESGEAFF	TGTGCCAGCGGAAGGAGTGAGTCAGGGGAAGCTTTCTTT	TRBJ1-1	few	.	TRBV6-2/TRBV6-3